This entry lists 4 T cell receptor beta chains sequenced from one sample in a study of blood T cell repertoires in COVID-19. Sequenced by immunoSEQ multiplex PCR; TCRdb stores in-frame clones only, minus some. Of some 70,000 clones in the sample, roughly 82% are singletons; the top ten hold under 2%. The sample taken for sequencing was peripheral blood. The receptors shown here come from a woman aged 55-69 years with acute or convalescent COVID-19.

As to this clone: Other nucleotide sequences in the sample specify the same CDR3. The genes are TRBV27 and TRBJ1-4, with D possibly TRBD1 on 5 matching bases. Germline V gene data show CDR1 as MNHEY and CDR2 as SMNVEV (reference sequence). The CDR3 has 17 amino acids. V lost 6 bases and J 6 bases, leaving 23 bases between the germline ends. The CDR3 DNA sequence: TGTGCCAGCAGCAACCTCAGACGGACATCCTCCGATGAAAAACTGTTTTTT. It encodes CASSNLRRTSSDEKLFF.

The gene calls are TRBV10-2 and TRBJ2-1; 7 bases align to TRBD2. Per germline, CDR1 WSHSY and CDR2 SAAADI. Unmatched junction bases numbered 8, after V lost 5 bases and J lost 4 bases. The CDR3 has 15 amino acids. CDR3 loop: CASSRLAVTYNEQFF. CDR3 bases: TGCGCCAGCAGTAGACTAGCAGTAACGTACAATGAGCAGTTCTTC.

V gene TRBV28 combines with J gene TRBJ2-7, with D perhaps matching TRBD1 (6 bases). Trimming cost V 8 bases and J 3 bases, with 14 bases left between them. From germline, CDR1 is MDHEN and CDR2 SYDVKM. The CDR3 totals 13 residues. DNA of the CDR3: TGTGCCAGCTGGGCAGGGGATGACTACGAGCAGTACTTC. It specifies CASWAGDDYEQYF.

This clone has a single count. The chain couples TRBV18 to TRBJ2-1, with 10 positions matching TRBD1. CDR3 length equals 15 residues. V lost 3 bases, J lost 5 bases, and 4 bases stayed unmatched. Germline V gives CDR1 KGHSH, CDR2 LQKENI. The CDR3 loop is CASSPLGTGDNEQFF. The CDR3 bases are TGTGCCAGCTCACCCCTGGGGACAGGGGACAATGAGCAGTTCTTC.